This entry lists 18 T cell receptor beta chains sequenced from one sample in a study of beta chain features in type 1 diabetes. Sequencing targeted expressed TCRB transcripts, as all isolated RNA had been reverse transcribed. Method: immunoSEQ multiplex PCR; TCRdb's copy keeps in-frame clones and lacks some. The sample includes roughly 400,000 clones, about 14% of them seen just once. The specimen sequenced was naive CD4+ T cells from blood. Receptors were obtained from a man younger than 40 in good health.

This clone has a handful of counts. The rearrangement links TRBV25-1 to TRBJ2-5; 8 nucleotides align to TRBD1. Germline loops: CDR1 MGHDK, CDR2 SYGVNS. This CDR3 has 13 amino acids. V trimming: 6 bases; J trimming: 5 bases; junction bases outside the gene matches: 5. CDR3 amino acids: CASRWQGAETQYF. DNA for the CDR3: TGTGCCAGCAGATGGCAGGGGGCGGAGACCCAGTACTTC. The variable domain in full, completed from reference TRBV25-1 and TRBJ2-5, reads EADIYQTPRYLVIGTGKKITLECSQTMGHDKMYWYQQDPGMELHLIHYSYGVNSTEKGDLSSESTVSRIRTEHFPLTLESARPSHTSQYLCASRWQGAETQYFGPGTRLLVL.

This rearrangement joins TRBV5-1 to TRBJ2-3; D call uncertain. Looked up from germline, CDR1 is SGHRS and CDR2 is YFSETQ. The CDR3 covers 16 residues. V was trimmed by 0 bases and J by 2 bases, leaving 13 bases between them. As DNA, the CDR3 is TGCGCCAGCAGCTTGGATGTCTCGGCGGTCACAGATACGCAGTATTTT. It codes for CASSLDVSAVTDTQYF.

V is TRBV7-2 and J is TRBJ1-1; no firm D call. The germline V gene has CDR1 SGHTA and CDR2 FQGNSA. V was shortened by 1 base and J by 1 base, with 10 bases between the two germline ends. This CDR3 is built from 15 residues. The chain's CDR3 is CASSLGRWGNTEAFF. The CDR3 DNA sequence: TGTGCCAGCAGCTTAGGACGGTGGGGGAACACTGAAGCTTTCTTT.

There are a few counts of this clone. The V call is TRBV5-4, the J call TRBJ1-1; 8 bases align to TRBD1. The CDR3 runs to 15 residues. Germline CDR1 is SGHNT and CDR2 is YYREEE (reference sequence). The J segment lost 2 bases and the V segment lost 2 bases, leaving 5 bases of the junction unmatched. CDR3 in DNA: TGTGCCAGCAGCTTCAGGACAGGGTCTAACACTGAAGCTTTCTTT. Translating it yields CASSFRTGSNTEAFF.

Here the CDR3 reads CAWRYRQGDTEAFF. The DNA for the CDR3 is TGTGCCTGGAGATACCGACAGGGGGACACTGAAGCTTTCTTT. The chain links TRBV30 to TRBJ1-1; 9 bases are shared with TRBD1. This CDR3 spans 14 amino acids. V trimming: 3 bases; J trimming: 3 bases; junction bases outside the gene matches: 5. Per the germline V gene, CDR1 is GTSNPN and CDR2 is SVGIG (reference sequence).

The rearrangement uses TRBV4-3 and TRBJ1-2, with D possibly TRBD1 on 6 matching bases. The germline gives CDR1 LGHNA, CDR2 YSLEER. The CDR3 spans 14 residues. The germline V and J ends were trimmed by 1 base and 4 bases, with 10 bases remaining between them. In nucleotides, the CDR3 is TGCGCCAGCAGCCAAGTGGACAGAACCTATGGCTACACCTTC. Its translation is CASSQVDRTYGYTF.

The chain joins TRBV7-3 to TRBJ2-6, with D unresolved. Per germline, CDR1 SGHTA and CDR2 FQGTGA. Trimming removed 2 bases at V and 0 bases at J, with 2 bases between. This CDR3 region has 14 residues. The CDR3 nucleotides are TGTGCCAGCAGCTTAGACTCTGGGGCCAACGTCCTGACTTTC. Translating gives CASSLDSGANVLTF.

This clone was detected a few times. The CDR3 here is CASSQEGDRGMDEQFF. The CDR3 bases are TGCGCCAGCAGCCAAGAAGGCGACAGGGGAATGGATGAGCAGTTCTTC. The V gene is TRBV4-3, the J gene TRBJ2-1; the match to TRBD1 covers 8 bases. The ends lost 0 bases at V and 8 bases at J; junction bases unmatched: 9. CDR1 and CDR2 (germline): LGHNA, YSLEER. The CDR3 extends over 16 amino acids.

Turning to this clone: A read error may produce the germline difference seen at one junction end. The rearrangement uses TRBV7-7 and TRBJ2-2; either TRBD1 or TRBD2 may fit D (5 bases each). Germline V CDR1 and CDR2: SSHAT, FNYEAQ (reference sequence). The CDR3 extends over 16 amino acids. This CDR3 is CASSLDSSVGAGELFF. CDR3 sequence (DNA): TGTGCTAGCAGCTTAGACAGTAGCGTGGGAGCCGGGGAGCTGTTTTTT. Together with reference TRBV7-7 and TRBJ2-2, the CDR3 gives the full variable domain: GAGVSQSPRYKVTKRGQDVTLRCDPISSHATLYWYQQALGQGPEFLTYFNYEAQPDKSGLPSDRFSAERPEGSISTLTIQRTEQRDSAMYRCASSLDSSVGAGELFFGEGSRLTVL.

V gene TRBV5-6 combines with J gene TRBJ2-1, with D possibly matching TRBD2 (5 bases). Germline CDR1 is SGHDT and CDR2 is YYEEEE. The germline V and J ends were trimmed by 4 bases and 10 bases, with 9 bases remaining between them. This CDR3 region has 11 residues. The CDR3: CASSLPGEQFF. CDR3 sequence (DNA): TGTGCCAGCAGCCTACCGGGGGAGCAGTTCTTC. Variable domain in full (rest from reference TRBV5-6 and TRBJ2-1): DAGVTQSPTHLIKTRGQQVTLRCSPKSGHDTVSWYQQALGQGPQFIFQYYEEEERQRGNFPDRFSGHQFPNYSSELNVNALLLGDSALYLCASSLPGEQFFGPGTRLTVL.

This clone occurred a few times. Here the CDR3 DNA reads TGTGCCAGCAGCTTACTTCCGGCCCTGGAGCAGTTCTTC. It specifies CASSLLPALEQFF. The chain is built from TRBV11-3 and TRBJ2-1, with unresolved D. Germline V gene lookup returns CDR1 SGHNT and CDR2 YENEEA. The CDR3 has 13 residues. V shed 2 bases and J shed 10 bases, with 12 bases lying between them.

V and J are TRBV11-2 and TRBJ2-5; D not resolved. CDR1 SGHAT and CDR2 FQNNGV come from the germline V gene. V lost 2 bases to trimming and J lost 5 bases, with 6 bases between them. The CDR3 sequence is 12 residues long. The CDR3 coding sequence is TGTGCCAGCAGCTTAACGGAGGAGACCCAGTACTTC. Translation gives CASSLTEETQYF.

The chain links TRBV4-3 to TRBJ1-2; D possibly corresponds to TRBD1 (5 bases). V lost 0 bases and J lost 7, with 15 bases in between. CDR3 length: 15 residues. In germline, CDR1 is LGHNA, CDR2 YSLEER. CDR3 nucleotides: TGCGCCAGCAGCCAAGATACGGCCAGGGTTTCTGGCTACACCTTC. This codes for CASSQDTARVSGYTF.

About this clone: Other DNA sequences in the sample encode the same CDR3. The V and J genes are TRBV29-1 and TRBJ2-1; 9 nucleotides match TRBD2. With V trimmed by 1 base and J by 9 bases, 4 bases remained unmatched. This CDR3 spans 13 amino acids. Germline V gene data show CDR1 as SQVTM and CDR2 as ANQGSEA. CDR3 in amino acids: CSVEGLAGFEQFF. The CDR3 nucleotides are TGCAGCGTTGAAGGGCTAGCGGGATTTGAGCAGTTCTTC.

The chain is built from TRBV23-1 and TRBJ1-6; a possible D gene is TRBD1 (6 bases). TRBV23-1 is flagged as an ORF with uncertain function. The V end was cut by 6 bases, the J end by 7 bases, with 19 bases between. The length of the CDR3 is 16 residues. CDR3 coding DNA: TGCGCCAGCAGCCTAATAGAACGTGGGGGCAATTCACCCCTCCACTTT. As protein: CASSLIERGGNSPLHF.

This clone came up a few times. CDR3 amino acids: CASSRDEHHQPQHF. As DNA, the CDR3 is TGTGCCAGCTCCCGGGATGAACACCATCAGCCCCAGCATTTT. V and J are TRBV25-1 and TRBJ1-5; unclear D gene. Germline V gene data show CDR1 as MGHDK and CDR2 as SYGVNS. V was trimmed by 8 bases and J by 5 bases, leaving 16 bases between them. The CDR3 is 14 residues long.

The V gene is TRBV7-2, the J gene TRBJ2-6; the D is unclear. This CDR3 region has 12 residues. Trimming left V 5 bases short and J 2 bases short, with 1 base between. Looked up from germline, CDR1 is SGHTA and CDR2 is FQGNSA. CDR3 bases: TGTGCCAGCAGCGCTGGGGCCAACGTCCTGACTTTC. Its translation: CASSAGANVLTF.

There are a few counts of this clone. The gene calls are TRBV7-2 and TRBJ2-7, with D possibly being TRBD2 (6 bases). Germline CDR1 SGHTA, CDR2 FQGNSA. V was trimmed by 3 bases and J by 4 bases, leaving 19 bases between them. The CDR3 spans 16 residues. For the CDR3, the DNA is TGTGCCAGCAGCTTGGCTAGAGTGGGGAGGCTATACGAGCAGTACTTC. This translates into CASSLARVGRLYEQYF.